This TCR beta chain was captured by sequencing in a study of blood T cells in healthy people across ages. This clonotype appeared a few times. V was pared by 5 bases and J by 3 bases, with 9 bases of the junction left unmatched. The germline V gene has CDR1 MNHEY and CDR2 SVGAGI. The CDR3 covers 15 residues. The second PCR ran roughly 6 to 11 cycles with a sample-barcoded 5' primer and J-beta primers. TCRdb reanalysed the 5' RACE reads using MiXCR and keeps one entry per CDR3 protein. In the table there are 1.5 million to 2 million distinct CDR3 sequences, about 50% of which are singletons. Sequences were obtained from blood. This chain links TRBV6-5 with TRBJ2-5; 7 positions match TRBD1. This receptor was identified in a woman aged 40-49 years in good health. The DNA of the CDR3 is TGTGCCAGCAGTAGCCAGGGACAGCCAAAAGAGACCCAGTACTTC. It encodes CASSSQGQPKETQYF.